Listed below are T cell receptor beta chains from one sample, sequenced in a study of beta chain features in type 1 diabetes. Only in-frame clones appear in the TCRdb table, and some are missing; sequencing was by immunoSEQ multiplex PCR. The sample shows about 660,000 clones, over 13% of them seen only once. The sample consisted of naive CD4+ T cells from blood. The receptors derive from a man aged 18 to 35 with type 1 diabetes. CDR3s include the opening cysteine and the closing phenylalanine or tryptophan. The D gene is left open where the match is weak. Some rows mark clone size as missing; the rest say once, few, many or name a class of expanded clone.

D: TRBD1; size: few; J: TRBJ2-3; V: TRBV5-1; CDR3: CASSLDRQGTDTQYF; DNA: TGCGCCAGCAGCCTGGACAGGCAAGGCACAGATACGCAGTATTTT
D: .; size: few; J: TRBJ1-5; V: TRBV14; CDR3: CASSLRNQPQHF; DNA: TGTGCCAGCAGCCTCCGCAATCAGCCCCAGCATTTT
D: .; size: .; J: TRBJ2-1; V: TRBV7-2; CDR3: CASSRQSGPVNEQFF; DNA: TGTGCCAGCAGCCGCCAAAGCGGACCCGTTAATGAGCAGTTCTTC
D: .; size: .; J: TRBJ2-3; V: TRBV5-1; CDR3: CASSPEVGDTQYF; DNA: TGCGCCAGCAGCCCCGAAGTGGGAGATACGCAGTATTTT
D: .; size: few; J: TRBJ2-1; V: TRBV27; CDR3: CASRPPRSPGQFF; DNA: TGTGCCAGCAGACCTCCTCGATCGCCTGGGCAGTTCTTC
D: .; size: few; J: TRBJ1-3; V: TRBV30; CDR3: CAWSDSGNTIYF; DNA: TGTGCCTGGAGTGACTCTGGAAACACCATATATTTT
D: TRBD2; size: .; J: TRBJ2-5; V: TRBV7-9; CDR3: CASSQRLAGGFETQYF; DNA: TGTGCCAGCAGCCAACGACTAGCGGGGGGATTTGAGACCCAGTACTTC
D: TRBD2; size: few; J: TRBJ2-1; V: TRBV2; CDR3: CASRDQLAGVVDEQFF; DNA: TGTGCCAGCAGGGACCAACTAGCGGGAGTTGTGGATGAGCAGTTCTTC
D: .; size: .; J: TRBJ1-3; V: TRBV9; CDR3: CASSVEGRYSGNTIYF; DNA: TGTGCCAGCAGCGTAGAAGGACGATACTCTGGAAACACCATATATTTT
D: TRBD2; size: few; J: TRBJ2-1; V: TRBV11-2; CDR3: CASSLVRGGYRNEQFF; DNA: TGTGCCAGCAGCTTAGTGCGCGGGGGTTACCGTAATGAGCAGTTCTTC
D: .; size: few; J: TRBJ2-3; V: TRBV19; CDR3: CASSPLDGDTQYF; DNA: TGTGCCAGTAGCCCCCTAGACGGAGATACGCAGTATTTT
D: .; size: few; J: TRBJ2-1; V: TRBV5-6; CDR3: CASSLNNEQFF; DNA: TGTGCCAGCAGCTTAAACAATGAGCAGTTCTTC
D: .; size: .; J: TRBJ2-5; V: TRBV30; CDR3: CAWSRGTDQETQYF; DNA: TGTGCCTGGAGTCGCGGGACGGACCAAGAGACCCAGTACTTC
D: .; size: few; J: TRBJ2-7; V: TRBV7-9; CDR3: CASSLAEGFSYEQYF; DNA: TGTGCCAGCAGCTTAGCGGAGGGCTTCTCCTACGAGCAGTACTTC
D: TRBD1; size: few; J: TRBJ1-1; V: TRBV30; CDR3: CAWSITGATEAFF; DNA: TGTGCCTGGAGTATCACAGGGGCTACTGAAGCTTTCTTT
D: .; size: few; J: TRBJ2-1; V: TRBV10-3; CDR3: CAIRGDIDNEQFF; DNA: TGTGCCATCAGGGGGGATATTGACAATGAGCAGTTCTTC
D: .; size: .; J: TRBJ1-5; V: TRBV7-2; CDR3: CASSLGLRQPQHF; DNA: TGTGCCAGCAGCTTAGGGTTGCGGCAGCCCCAGCATTTT
D: TRBD2; size: many; J: TRBJ2-7; V: TRBV28; CDR3: CASRSGTHYEQYF; DNA: TGTGCCAGCAGGAGCGGGACTCACTACGAGCAGTACTTC
D: .; size: .; J: TRBJ2-7; V: TRBV13; CDR3: CASSLVRGSSGYEQYF; DNA: TGTGCCAGCAGCTTAGTTAGGGGGAGTTCGGGTTACGAGCAGTACTTC
D: TRBD2; size: .; J: TRBJ2-3; V: TRBV19; CDR3: CASSIIGLATDTQYF; DNA: TGTGCCAGTAGTATAATTGGACTAGCAACAGATACGCAGTATTTT
D: TRBD1; size: few; J: TRBJ2-3; V: TRBV5-1; CDR3: CASSGTGVTDTQYF; DNA: TGCGCCAGCAGTGGGACAGGGGTCACAGATACGCAGTATTTT
D: .; size: few; J: TRBJ1-2; V: TRBV5-4; CDR3: CASSLARDYGYTF; DNA: TGTGCCAGCAGCTTGGCCAGGGACTATGGCTACACCTTC
D: .; size: .; J: TRBJ2-1; V: TRBV30; CDR3: CAMLEVPYNEQFF; DNA: TGTGCTATGCTGGAGGTGCCCTACAATGAGCAGTTCTTC
D: .; size: .; J: TRBJ1-1; V: TRBV29-1; CDR3: CSVEVRGLKPTEAFF; DNA: TGCAGCGTTGAGGTGAGGGGATTAAAGCCCACTGAAGCTTTCTTT
D: .; size: .; J: TRBJ1-2; V: TRBV21-1; CDR3: CASSKTTLGYTF; DNA: TGTGCCAGCAGCAAGACAACTCTGGGCTACACCTTC
D: .; size: .; J: TRBJ2-7; V: TRBV4-2; CDR3: CASSQDLEYEQYF; DNA: TGTGCCAGCAGCCAAGATCTGGAGTACGAGCAGTACTTC
D: .; size: .; J: TRBJ1-2; V: TRBV6-5; CDR3: CASSSINNYGYTF; DNA: TGTGCCAGCAGTTCCATTAATAACTATGGCTACACCTTC
D: TRBD2; size: .; J: TRBJ2-5; V: TRBV5-4; CDR3: CASSQGLPQETQYF; DNA: TGTGCCAGCAGCCAGGGACTACCGCAAGAGACCCAGTACTTC
D: TRBD1; size: few; J: TRBJ2-4; V: TRBV6-6; CDR3: CASRGDREQYF; DNA: TGTGCCAGCAGGGGAGACAGGGAGCAATACTTC
D: TRBD2; size: few; J: TRBJ2-4; V: TRBV19; CDR3: CASRTSRGKNIQYF; DNA: TGTGCCAGTCGGACTAGCCGGGGCAAAAACATTCAGTACTTC